Sequencing of this TCR beta chain was carried out in a study of blood T cell repertoires in COVID-19. The CDR3 contains 15 residues. V dropped 1 base and J dropped 6 bases, with 10 bases sitting between them. Germline loops: CDR1 SGHAT, CDR2 FQNNGV. The assay was immunoSEQ multiplex PCR, and TCRdb's table has in-frame clones only and misses some. The sample gives 150,000 or so clones, 80% to 90% of which show up once; roughly 6.6% is in the top ten. Sequencing input: peripheral blood. V usage is TRBV11-2 and J usage is TRBJ1-6, with unresolved D. This clonotype was obtained from a man older than 75 with acute or convalescent COVID-19. Written as DNA, the CDR3 is TGTGCCAGCAGCTTAGCGGGTGGTACTAATTCACCCCTCCACTTT. It translates to CASSLAGGTNSPLHF.